These 28 T cell receptor beta chains were all obtained from the same sample, sequenced in a study of cytomegalovirus exposure and HLA in healthy donors. Primers: 60 Vbeta forward and 13 Jbeta reverse. Only in-frame clones appear in the TCRdb table, and some are missing; sequencing was by immunoSEQ multiplex PCR. Found here are about 140,000 clones, approximately 84% of them singletons; the top ten hold approximately 1.9%. Sequenced material: PBMCs. The source of these receptors is a middle-aged woman in good health and CMV-seronegative.

The chain carries TRBV5-1 and TRBJ2-3, with 8 bases aligning to TRBD1. The J segment lost 3 bases and the V segment lost 4 bases, leaving 4 bases of the junction unmatched. CDR1 is SGHRS and CDR2 is YFSETQ in the germline V gene. CDR3 length: 14 amino acids. CDR3 protein: CASSPDRATDTQYF. The DNA for the CDR3 is TGCGCCAGCAGCCCGGACAGGGCTACAGATACGCAGTATTTT.

This clone was counted between two and nine times. The V call is TRBV28, the J call TRBJ2-7; D is perhaps TRBD2 (6 bases). CDR1 and CDR2 (germline): MDHEN, SYDVKM. The CDR3 runs to 12 residues. Trimming left V 10 bases short and J 2 bases short, with 12 bases between. CDR3: CATRDLTYEQYF. DNA of the CDR3: TGTGCCACCCGGGACTTAACCTACGAGCAGTACTTC. The variable domain in full, completed from reference TRBV28 and TRBJ2-7, reads DVKVTQSSRYLVKRTGEKVFLECVQDMDHENMFWYRQDPGLGLRLIYFSYDVKMKEKGDIPEGYSVSREKKERFSLILESASTNQTSMYLCATRDLTYEQYFGPGTRLTVT.

The gene calls are TRBV5-4 and TRBJ2-1; 12 bases line up with TRBD2. The CDR3 contains 17 residues. V lost 0 bases, J lost 4 bases, and 5 bases stayed unmatched. The germline gives CDR1 SGHNT, CDR2 YYREEE (reference sequence). Here the CDR3 DNA reads TGTGCCAGCAGCTTGGCCACCGGGACTAGCGGGTACAATGAGCAGTTCTTC. Its translation: CASSLATGTSGYNEQFF.

The CDR3 DNA sequence: TGTGCCAGCAGCAAGGGGCCCTCCTACGAGCAGTACTTC. Its translation: CASSKGPSYEQYF. This chain connects TRBV6-1 to TRBJ2-7; D possibly corresponds to TRBD1 (5 bases). Germline CDR1 MNHNS, CDR2 SASEGT. Trimming took off 6 bases at V and 0 bases at J, with 9 bases between the two ends. The CDR3 totals 13 residues.

This sequence joins TRBV4-3 and TRBJ2-3, with D tentatively TRBD2 (6 bases). Germline CDR1 reads LGHNA; CDR2 reads YSLEER. V dropped 0 bases and J dropped 2 bases, with 12 bases sitting between them. The CDR3 loop spans 16 amino acids. CDR3 in amino acids: CASSQDYRGLTDTQYF. CDR3 DNA: TGCGCCAGCAGCCAAGATTACCGGGGACTCACAGATACGCAGTATTTT.

This chain connects TRBV18 to TRBJ2-2; D is unresolved. Trimming left V 2 bases short and J 9 bases short, with 7 bases between. This CDR3 has 12 amino acids. CDR1 and CDR2 (germline): KGHSH, LQKENI. CDR3 coding DNA: TGTGCCAGCTCACCAAGCGAACGGGAGCTGTTTTTT. The encoded protein is CASSPSERELFF.

The rearrangement uses TRBV6-4 and TRBJ1-2; D is possibly TRBD1 (5 bases). Germline CDR1 and CDR2: MRHNA and SNTAGT. Trimming removed 6 bases from V and 4 bases from J, with 12 bases in between. This CDR3 comprises 13 residues. CDR3 in DNA: TGTGCCAGCAGGGAAAGGCAGGGCTATGGCTACACCTTC. Translation: CASRERQGYGYTF.

This sequence joins TRBV5-5 and TRBJ2-2; no definite D call. V was cut by 4 bases and J by 6 bases, with 13 bases left in between. Germline V gene lookup returns CDR1 SGHKS and CDR2 YYEKEE (reference sequence). The CDR3 extends over 14 amino acids. The CDR3 reads CASSPPPPAGELFF. DNA of the CDR3: TGTGCCAGCAGCCCCCCCCCACCAGCCGGGGAGCTGTTTTTT. The full variable domain, rest sourced from reference TRBV5-5 and TRBJ2-2, is DAGVTQSPTHLIKTRGQQVTLRCSPISGHKSVSWYQQVLGQGPQFIFQYYEKEERGRGNFPDRFSARQFPNYSSELNVNALLLGDSALYLCASSPPPPAGELFFGEGSRLTVL.

The chain employs TRBV7-2 and TRBJ2-2, with D possibly matching TRBD2 (5 bases). V was pared by 2 bases and J by 4 bases, with 8 bases between. The CDR3 contains 14 residues. Germline V gene data show CDR1 as SGHTA and CDR2 as FQGNSA. This chain's CDR3 is CASSLSGSTGELFF. As DNA, the CDR3 is TGTGCCAGCAGCTTATCGGGATCCACCGGGGAGCTGTTTTTT.

The genes are TRBV28 and TRBJ2-7, with no clear D. Trimming removed 4 bases from V and 3 bases from J, with 13 bases in between. CDR1 MDHEN and CDR2 SYDVKM come from the germline V gene. This CDR3 is built from 14 residues. For the CDR3, the DNA is TGTGCCAGCAGTTCGGCGGATAAAAACTACGAGCAGTACTTC. Its protein product is CASSSADKNYEQYF.

This sequence joins TRBV19 and TRBJ1-4; TRBD1 matches 7 bases. Per germline, CDR1 LNHDA and CDR2 SQIVND (reference sequence). The CDR3 length is 15 residues. V lost 6 bases and J lost 6; bases outside the gene matches: 10. CDR3 in DNA: TGTGCCAGTAGAAAGATGGGACAGCAGGATGAAAAACTGTTTTTT. Translating gives CASRKMGQQDEKLFF. The full variable domain, its missing parts supplied by reference TRBV19 and TRBJ1-4, is DGGITQSPKYLFRKEGQNVTLSCEQNLNHDAMYWYRQDPGQGLRLIYYSQIVNDFQKGDIAEGYSVSREKKESFPLTVTSAQKNPTAFYLCASRKMGQQDEKLFFGSGTQLSVL.

The chain links TRBV7-2 to TRBJ2-3; 11 bases are a match to TRBD1. The CDR3 is 14 amino acids. Germline loops: CDR1 SGHTA, CDR2 FQGNSA. The trim removed 3 bases at V and 7 bases at J, leaving 3 bases unmatched. CDR3 region: CASSLDRGLNTQYF. The CDR3 nucleotides are TGTGCCAGCAGCTTGGACAGGGGGCTCAATACGCAGTATTTT.

The V call is TRBV6-5, the J call TRBJ1-6, with D possibly TRBD1 on 5 matching bases. This CDR3 contains 16 residues. V was trimmed by 1 base and J by 10 bases, leaving 17 bases between them. The V gene's germline CDR1 is MNHEY and CDR2 SVGAGI. CDR3 nucleotides: TGTGCCAGCAGTTACTTTCGGGCAGGGCAAGGATCACCCCTCCACTTT. This sequence encodes CASSYFRAGQGSPLHF.

The rearrangement uses TRBV20-1 and TRBJ2-1; D may be TRBD2 (5 bases). Germline assignment: CDR1 DFQATT and CDR2 SNEGSKA (reference sequence). The CDR3 is 11 amino acids. With 5 bases removed from V and 6 bases from J, the gap between germline ends came to 8 bases. CDR3 sequence: CSAGSTNEQFF. The CDR3 bases are TGCAGTGCTGGGAGCACCAATGAGCAGTTCTTC.

With respect to this clone: This sample includes further DNA sequences coding for the same CDR3. The chain recombines TRBV13 with TRBJ2-7, with 7 bases lining up with TRBD1. This CDR3 region has 15 residues. Looked up from germline, CDR1 is PRHDT and CDR2 is FYEKMQ (reference sequence). Germline trimming cut 3 bases from V and 0 bases from J; bases unmatched to any gene: 5. CDR3 sequence: CASSFIRDSSYEQYF. CDR3 sequence (DNA): TGTGCCAGCAGCTTTATCCGGGACAGCTCCTACGAGCAGTACTTC. Full variable domain (rest looked up from reference TRBV13 and TRBJ2-7): AAGVIQSPRHLIKEKRETATLKCYPIPRHDTVYWYQQGPGQDPQFLISFYEKMQSDKGSIPDRFSAQQFSDYHSELNMSSLELGDSALYFCASSFIRDSSYEQYFGPGTRLTVT.

The chain uses TRBV5-1 and TRBJ2-1; 11 nucleotides match TRBD2. CDR3 length: 21 amino acids. From germline, CDR1 is SGHRS and CDR2 YFSETQ. After removal of 4 bases from V and 7 bases from J, the junction contained 25 bases not matched to a gene. The DNA for the CDR3 is TGCGCCAGCAGCCTACCCCGTCGGACTAGCGGGTGGTCGGATCGGTCAAATGAGCAGTTCTTC. Amino acid sequence: CASSLPRRTSGWSDRSNEQFF.

The chain is built from TRBV6-5 and TRBJ2-5; D call uncertain. The J call is in doubt because the DNA end fits TRBJ2-7 better. CDR3 length: 13 amino acids. CDR1 and CDR2 from the germline V gene are MNHEY and SVGAGI. The CDR3: CASRKWASYEQYF. The CDR3, as DNA: TGTGCCAGTCGTAAGTGGGCGAGCTACGAGCAGTACTTC.

This clone showed up just once. V usage is TRBV15 and J usage is TRBJ2-7; TRBD1 agrees at 7 bases. The CDR3 loop spans 15 amino acids. Germline CDR1 and CDR2: LNHNV and YYDKDF (reference sequence). With 1 base clipped from V and 4 bases from J, the junction kept 7 bases outside the gene matches. Written as DNA, the CDR3 is TGTGCCACCAGCAGAGGGGACAGTAGATCTTACGAGCAGTACTTC. Amino acid sequence: CATSRGDSRSYEQYF.

To note about this clone: The junction shows a germline mismatch at one end, possibly a read error. The chain combines TRBV28 with TRBJ2-5; maybe TRBD2 (5 bases). Per the germline V gene, CDR1 is MDHEN and CDR2 is SYDVKM. This CDR3 is built from 14 residues. CDR3 sequence reads: CASCLQDQGGTQYF. For the CDR3, the DNA is TGTGCCAGCTGTTTGCAGGACCAAGGAGGGACCCAGTACTTC.

The J gene is TRBJ2-1, the V gene TRBV28; 10 bases agree with TRBD1. Trimming took 5 bases from V and 12 from J; bases not matched to a gene: 13. This CDR3 has 15 residues. Germline loops: CDR1 MDHEN, CDR2 SYDVKM. CDR3 loop: CASSVGQGFPLGQFF. CDR3 coding DNA: TGTGCCAGCAGTGTGGGACAGGGGTTTCCCTTGGGGCAGTTCTTC.

This clone was seen a handful of times. The chain carries TRBV19 and TRBJ1-1, with D unresolved. V lost 11 bases to trimming and J lost 3 bases, with 19 bases between them. Germline V gene lookup returns CDR1 LNHDA and CDR2 SQIVND (reference sequence). This CDR3 has 14 residues. For the CDR3, the DNA is TGTGCCCCTCGAGAGTTGGCGAGGGACACTGAAGCTTTCTTT. Amino acid sequence: CAPRELARDTEAFF.

The chain recombines TRBV7-9 with TRBJ1-4, with a weak D call TRBD1 (6 bases). The CDR3 has 14 residues. Trimming took off 5 bases at V and 4 bases at J, with 11 bases between the two ends. Germline CDR1 reads SEHNR; CDR2 reads FQNEAQ (reference sequence). CDR3 sequence (DNA): TGTGCCAGCAGCCGGGGGGGCTTTAATGAAAAACTGTTTTTT. Amino acid sequence: CASSRGGFNEKLFF.

The chain joins TRBV6-6 to TRBJ2-3; 7 nucleotides line up with TRBD1. V was clipped by 7 bases and J by 4 bases; unmatched bases: 11. The CDR3 length is 15 residues. Germline V gene lookup returns CDR1 MNHNY and CDR2 SVGAGI (reference sequence). For the CDR3, the DNA is TGTGCCAGCACCTGGAGACAGGGATCAGCAGATACGCAGTATTTT. Protein product: CASTWRQGSADTQYF.

The chain links TRBV5-1 to TRBJ2-1; no clear D gene. CDR3 length equals 14 residues. V lost 0 bases and J lost 2, with 6 bases in between. Germline CDR1 is SGHRS and CDR2 is YFSETQ. The CDR3 DNA follows: TGCGCCAGCAGCTTGGAACAGCCCTACAATGAGCAGTTCTTC. It translates to CASSLEQPYNEQFF.

This rearrangement joins TRBV6-5 to TRBJ1-1, with 9 bases identical to TRBD1. J gave up 8 bases and V 2 bases, and 6 bases lay outside the gene matches. The CDR3 is 14 residues long. Germline loops: CDR1 MNHEY, CDR2 SVGAGI. The DNA for the CDR3 is TGTGCCAGCAGTTACGGGACAGGGATGTCGGAAGCTTTCTTT. Protein product: CASSYGTGMSEAFF.

V and J are TRBV6-5 and TRBJ1-4; D gene ambiguous. The CDR3 consists of 16 residues. Trimming removed 2 bases from V and 0 bases from J, with 10 bases in between. CDR1 MNHEY and CDR2 SVGAGI come from the germline V gene. In DNA form, the CDR3 reads TGTGCCAGCAGTTACCGACTCAGTGCAACTAATGAAAAACTGTTTTTT. Protein product: CASSYRLSATNEKLFF.

This chain joins TRBV4-3 and TRBJ2-5, with D possibly TRBD1 on 6 matching bases. CDR3 size: 13 residues. Per germline, CDR1 LGHNA and CDR2 YSLEER. Trimming shortened V by 2 bases and J by 4 bases, and 8 bases separated the two germline ends. CDR3 region: CASSQTGLETQYF. The CDR3 coding sequence is TGCGCCAGCAGCCAAACAGGGTTAGAGACCCAGTACTTC.

The chain uses TRBV5-1 and TRBJ2-5; TRBD1 matches 11 bases. The CDR3 runs to 15 residues. J was trimmed by 11 bases and V by 4 bases; bases with no gene match: 13. Germline V gene data show CDR1 as SGHRS and CDR2 as YFSETQ. Written as DNA, the CDR3 is TGCGCCAGCAGCGGGTCCGGGACAGGGGGACTTGAGCAGTACTTC. Encoded protein: CASSGSGTGGLEQYF.